This T cell receptor beta chain was documented in a study of glioma-infiltrating T cells after dendritic cell vaccination. Overall study context: Dendritic cell vaccination trial patients had either newly diagnosed or recurrent glioblastoma.

The time point denotes: after dendritic cell vaccination, including at tumor progression/relapse. Libraries were prepared by immunoSEQ multiplex PCR; TCRdb keeps only in-frame clonotypes and omits some of them. The data contain fewer than 85,000 clones, around 90% of them singletons. From germline, CDR1 is SGHVS and CDR2 FQNEAQ. This CDR3 has 17 residues. With 4 bases removed from V and 0 bases from J, the gap between germline ends came to 16 bases. The source was blood, collected after dendritic cell vaccination. The V call is TRBV7-8, the J call TRBJ2-1; the D gene is possibly TRBD2 (7 bases). The source is a human donor with glioblastoma. The DNA for the CDR3 is TGTGCCAGCAGCTGGGGGGGCTTGACGAGCTCCTACAATGAGCAGTTCTTC. Its translation is CASSWGGLTSSYNEQFF.